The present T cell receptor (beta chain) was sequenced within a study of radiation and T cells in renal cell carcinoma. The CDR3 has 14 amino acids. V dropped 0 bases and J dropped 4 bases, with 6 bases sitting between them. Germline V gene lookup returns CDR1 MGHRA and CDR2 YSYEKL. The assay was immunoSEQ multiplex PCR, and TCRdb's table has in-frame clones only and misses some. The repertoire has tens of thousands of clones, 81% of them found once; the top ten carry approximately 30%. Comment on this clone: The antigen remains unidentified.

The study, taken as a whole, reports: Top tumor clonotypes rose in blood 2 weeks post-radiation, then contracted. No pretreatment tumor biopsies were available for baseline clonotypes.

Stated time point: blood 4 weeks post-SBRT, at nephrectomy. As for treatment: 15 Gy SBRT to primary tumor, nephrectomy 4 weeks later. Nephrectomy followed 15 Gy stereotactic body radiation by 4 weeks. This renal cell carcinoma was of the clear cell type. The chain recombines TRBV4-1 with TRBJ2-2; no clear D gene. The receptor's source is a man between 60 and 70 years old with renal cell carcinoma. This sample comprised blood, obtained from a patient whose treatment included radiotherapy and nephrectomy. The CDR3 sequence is CASSQESVTGELFF. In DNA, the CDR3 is TGCGCCAGCAGCCAAGAGTCGGTCACCGGGGAGCTGTTTTTT.